One and the same sample provided the 9 T cell receptor beta chains below, sequenced in a study of blood T cell repertoires in COVID-19. Assay used: immunoSEQ multiplex PCR; TCRdb lists only in-frame clones, some missing. Of 150,000 to 200,000 clones in the sample, approximately 80% were seen once. The sequencing sample was made of PBMCs or T cells enriched from blood (not recorded which). These receptors all stem from a man between 70 and 80 years old who had been exposed to COVID-19.

This chain links TRBV6-5 with TRBJ1-5; 7 positions match TRBD1. This CDR3 spans 16 amino acids. The germline V gene has CDR1 MNHEY and CDR2 SVGAGI. After removal of 0 bases from V and 1 base from J, the junction contained 3 bases not matched to a gene. The CDR3 sequence: CASSYSGQASNQPQHF. The DNA of the CDR3 is TGTGCCAGCAGTTACTCCGGACAGGCGAGCAATCAGCCCCAGCATTTT.

This clone appeared a single time. The V gene is TRBV6-2 or TRBV6-3, the J gene TRBJ2-1, with D perhaps TRBD2 (5 bases). This CDR3 spans 14 amino acids. Germline lookup yields CDR1 MNHEY and CDR2 SVGEGT. Trimming left V 7 bases short and J 1 base short, with 11 bases between. CDR3 in amino acids: CASTPEGSYNEQFF. The DNA of the CDR3 is TGTGCCAGCACCCCTGAGGGATCCTACAATGAGCAGTTCTTC.

This chain connects TRBV19 to TRBJ1-5, with TRBD1 identical over 7 bases. This CDR3 is built from 15 residues. Trimming removed 4 bases from V and 3 bases from J; junction bases left unmatched: 6. Per the germline V gene, CDR1 is LNHDA and CDR2 is SQIVND (reference sequence). This chain's CDR3 is CASSTWTGDNQPQHF. The CDR3 DNA reads TGTGCCAGTAGTACCTGGACAGGAGACAATCAGCCCCAGCATTTT.

The genes are TRBV3-1 (or the pseudogene TRBV3-2) and TRBJ1-4; 11 bases fit TRBD1. The CDR3 sequence is 15 residues long. From germline, CDR1 is LGHDT and CDR2 YNNKEL (reference sequence). Germline trimming cut 11 bases from V and 4 bases from J; bases unmatched to any gene: 9. The CDR3, as DNA: TGTGCCGTCGGACAGGGGGCGCAGAATAATGAAAAACTGTTTTTT. It yields the protein CAVGQGAQNNEKLFF.

Only one count was recorded for this clone. V gene TRBV9 combines with J gene TRBJ2-1, with D unclear. This CDR3 comprises 15 residues. From germline, CDR1 is SGDLS and CDR2 YYNGEE. Trimming stripped 0 bases from V and 2 bases from J, with 9 bases between. The CDR3, as DNA: TGTGCCAGCAGCGTAGATAGTCCCCCCTACAATGAGCAGTTCTTC. Amino acids: CASSVDSPPYNEQFF.

This clone was observed many times. The V call is TRBV30, the J call TRBJ1-2, with TRBD1 matching over 9 bases. The CDR3 extends over 13 amino acids. CDR1 is GTSNPN and CDR2 is SVGIG in the germline V gene (reference sequence). Trimming cost V 3 bases and J 9 bases; bases outside gene matches: 8. In nucleotides, the CDR3 is TGTGCCTGGAGGGGACAGGGTCCTATGAGCTACACCTTC. It is translated as CAWRGQGPMSYTF.

The chain joins TRBV19 to TRBJ2-7, with D possibly matching TRBD1 (5 bases). The V end was cut by 8 bases, the J end by 7 bases, with 15 bases between. Germline loops: CDR1 LNHDA, CDR2 SQIVND (reference sequence). The CDR3 extends over 12 amino acids. The CDR3 nucleotides are TGTGCCAGTGCTAGGACATCTGGGGAGCAGTACTTC. It encodes CASARTSGEQYF.

V usage is TRBV9 and J usage is TRBJ2-7; D is possibly TRBD2 (5 bases). Trimming removed 0 bases at V and 1 base at J, with 8 bases between. The CDR3 spans 14 residues. From germline, CDR1 is SGDLS and CDR2 YYNGEE. Written as DNA, the CDR3 is TGTGCCAGCAGCGTAGGGCCGGGGTCCTACGAGCAGTACTTC. Its translation: CASSVGPGSYEQYF.

The chain recombines TRBV2 with TRBJ2-1; 7 bases map to TRBD1. CDR1 is SNHLY, CDR2 FYNNEI, per germline. The CDR3 covers 13 residues. Trimming removed 8 bases from V and 3 bases from J; junction bases left unmatched: 4. Here the CDR3 DNA reads TGTGCCAGCGGGACAGATATCTACAATGAGCAGTTCTTC. Translation: CASGTDIYNEQFF.